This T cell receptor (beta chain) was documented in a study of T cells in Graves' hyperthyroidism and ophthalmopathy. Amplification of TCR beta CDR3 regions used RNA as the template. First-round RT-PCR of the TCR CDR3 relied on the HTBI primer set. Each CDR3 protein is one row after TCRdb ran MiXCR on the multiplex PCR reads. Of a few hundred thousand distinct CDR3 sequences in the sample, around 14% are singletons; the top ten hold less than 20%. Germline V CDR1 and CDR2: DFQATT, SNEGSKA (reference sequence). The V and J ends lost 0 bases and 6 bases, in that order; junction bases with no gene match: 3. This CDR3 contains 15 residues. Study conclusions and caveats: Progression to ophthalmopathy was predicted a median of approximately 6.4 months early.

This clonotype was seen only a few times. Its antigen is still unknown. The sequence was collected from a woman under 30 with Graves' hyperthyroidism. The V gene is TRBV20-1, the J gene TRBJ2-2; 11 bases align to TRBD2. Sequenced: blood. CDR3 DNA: TGCAGTGCTAGAGATCTAGCGGGAGGACCCGGGGAGCTGTTTTTT. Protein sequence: CSARDLAGGPGELFF.